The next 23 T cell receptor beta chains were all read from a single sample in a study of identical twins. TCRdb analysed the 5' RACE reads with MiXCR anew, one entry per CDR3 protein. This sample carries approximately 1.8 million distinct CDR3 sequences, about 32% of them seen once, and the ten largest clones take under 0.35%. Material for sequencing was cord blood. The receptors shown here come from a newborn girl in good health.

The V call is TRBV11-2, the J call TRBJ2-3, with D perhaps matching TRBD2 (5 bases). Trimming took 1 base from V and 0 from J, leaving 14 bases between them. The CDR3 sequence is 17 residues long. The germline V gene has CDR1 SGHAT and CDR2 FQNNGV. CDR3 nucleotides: TGTGCCAGCAGCTTAGGGGGTGTTCGCGGGAGCACAGATACGCAGTATTTT. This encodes CASSLGGVRGSTDTQYF.

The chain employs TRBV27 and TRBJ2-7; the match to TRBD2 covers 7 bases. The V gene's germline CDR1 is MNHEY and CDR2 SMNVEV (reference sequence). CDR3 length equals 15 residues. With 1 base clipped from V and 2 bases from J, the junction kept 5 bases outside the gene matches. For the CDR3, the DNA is TGTGCCAGCAGTTTATTGGTAGCGGGCGCCTACGAGCAGTACTTC. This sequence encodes CASSLLVAGAYEQYF.

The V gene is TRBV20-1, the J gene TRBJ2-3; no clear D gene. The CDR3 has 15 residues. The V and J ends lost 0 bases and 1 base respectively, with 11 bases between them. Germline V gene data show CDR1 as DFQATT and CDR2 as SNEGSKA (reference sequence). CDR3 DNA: TGCAGTGCTAGAGATCCTAGGCAAGGCACAGATACGCAGTATTTT. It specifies CSARDPRQGTDTQYF.

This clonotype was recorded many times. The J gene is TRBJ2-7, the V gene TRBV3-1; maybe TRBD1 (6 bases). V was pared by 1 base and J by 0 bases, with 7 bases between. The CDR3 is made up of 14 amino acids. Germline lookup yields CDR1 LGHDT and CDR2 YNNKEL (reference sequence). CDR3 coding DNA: TGTGCCAGCAGCCAAGGGACAGTCTCCTACGAGCAGTACTTC. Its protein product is CASSQGTVSYEQYF.

This CDR3 is CASSWGQGLLVGYTF. CDR3 in DNA: TGTGCCAGCAGTTGGGGACAGGGCTTGCTCGTGGGCTACACCTTC. The chain joins TRBV6-5 to TRBJ1-2; 9 nucleotides align to TRBD1. CDR3 length: 15 residues. Germline V CDR1 and CDR2: MNHEY, SVGAGI. V trimming: 4 bases; J trimming: 8 bases; junction bases outside the gene matches: 11.

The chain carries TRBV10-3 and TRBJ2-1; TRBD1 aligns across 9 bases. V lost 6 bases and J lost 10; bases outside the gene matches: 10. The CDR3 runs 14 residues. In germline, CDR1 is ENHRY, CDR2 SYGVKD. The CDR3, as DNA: TGTGCCATCAGCCCTGGGACAGGGAGTTACGAGCAGTTCTTC. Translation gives CAISPGTGSYEQFF.

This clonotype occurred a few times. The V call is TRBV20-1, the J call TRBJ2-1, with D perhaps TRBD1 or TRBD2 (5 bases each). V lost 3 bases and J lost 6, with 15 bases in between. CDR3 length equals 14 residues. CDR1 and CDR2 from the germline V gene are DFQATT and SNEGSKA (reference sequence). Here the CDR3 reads CSASTLRGANEQFF. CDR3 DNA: TGCAGTGCTAGTACGCTGAGAGGGGCCAATGAGCAGTTCTTC.

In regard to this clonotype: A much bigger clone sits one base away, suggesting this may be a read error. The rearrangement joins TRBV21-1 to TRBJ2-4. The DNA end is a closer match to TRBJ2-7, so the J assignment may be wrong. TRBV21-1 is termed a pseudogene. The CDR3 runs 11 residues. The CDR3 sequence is CASSKFYEQYF. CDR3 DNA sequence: TGTGCCAGCAGCAAGTTTTACGAGCAGTACTTC.

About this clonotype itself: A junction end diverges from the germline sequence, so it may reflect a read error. In DNA form, the CDR3 reads TGTGCCAGCAGCCAACGCGCTCTTCTAATCCGGGACAGGGCTGGGGCCAACGTCCTGAGTTTC. This translates into CASSQRALLIRDRAGANVLSF. This chain joins TRBV11-2 and TRBJ2-6, with 9 positions matching TRBD1. This CDR3 spans 21 amino acids. Germline V CDR1 and CDR2: SGHAT, FQNNGV.

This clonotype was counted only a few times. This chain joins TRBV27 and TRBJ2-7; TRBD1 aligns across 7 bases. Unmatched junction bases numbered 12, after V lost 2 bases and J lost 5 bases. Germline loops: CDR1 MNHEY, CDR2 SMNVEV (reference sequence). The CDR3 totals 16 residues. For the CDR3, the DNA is TGTGCCAGCAGTTTAAGGGGGACAGTTCGCTGGGACGAGCAGTACTTC. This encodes CASSLRGTVRWDEQYF.

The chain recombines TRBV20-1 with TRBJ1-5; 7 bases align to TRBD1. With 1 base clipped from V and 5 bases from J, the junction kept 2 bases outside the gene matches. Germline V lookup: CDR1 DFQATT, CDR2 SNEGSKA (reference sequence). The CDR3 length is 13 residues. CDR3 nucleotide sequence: TGCAGTGCTAGAGGGGACAGTGATCAGCCCCAGCATTTT. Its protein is CSARGDSDQPQHF.

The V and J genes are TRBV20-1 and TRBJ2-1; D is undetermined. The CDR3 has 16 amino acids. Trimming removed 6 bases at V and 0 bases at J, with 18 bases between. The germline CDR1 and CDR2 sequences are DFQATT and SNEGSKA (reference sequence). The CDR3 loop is CSAEVKLASSYNEQFF. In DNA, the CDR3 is TGCAGTGCCGAGGTGAAATTGGCTAGCTCCTACAATGAGCAGTTCTTC.

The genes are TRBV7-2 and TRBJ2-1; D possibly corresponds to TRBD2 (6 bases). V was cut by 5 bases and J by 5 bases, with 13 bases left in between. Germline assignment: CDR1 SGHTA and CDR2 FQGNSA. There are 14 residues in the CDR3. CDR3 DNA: TGTGCCAGCAGCCCCAGCGGGTCGAACAATGAGCAGTTCTTC. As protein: CASSPSGSNNEQFF. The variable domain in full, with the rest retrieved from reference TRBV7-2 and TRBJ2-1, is GAGVSQSPSNKVTEKGKDVELRCDPISGHTALYWYRQSLGQGLEFLIYFQGNSAPDKSGLPSDRFSAERTGGSVSTLTIQRTQQEDSAVYLCASSPSGSNNEQFFGPGTRLTVL.

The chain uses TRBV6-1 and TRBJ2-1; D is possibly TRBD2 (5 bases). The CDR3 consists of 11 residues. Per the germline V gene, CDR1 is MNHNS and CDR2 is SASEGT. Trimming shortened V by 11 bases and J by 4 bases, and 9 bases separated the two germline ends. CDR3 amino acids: CAGGIYNEQFF. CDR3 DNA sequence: TGTGCCGGAGGAATTTACAATGAGCAGTTCTTC.

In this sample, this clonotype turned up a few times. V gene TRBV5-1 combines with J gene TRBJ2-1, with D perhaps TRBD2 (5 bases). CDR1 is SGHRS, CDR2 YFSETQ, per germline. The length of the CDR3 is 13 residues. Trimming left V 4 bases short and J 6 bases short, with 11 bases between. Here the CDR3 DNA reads TGCGCCAGCAGCCCGGGATTTACCAATGAGCAGTTCTTC. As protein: CASSPGFTNEQFF.

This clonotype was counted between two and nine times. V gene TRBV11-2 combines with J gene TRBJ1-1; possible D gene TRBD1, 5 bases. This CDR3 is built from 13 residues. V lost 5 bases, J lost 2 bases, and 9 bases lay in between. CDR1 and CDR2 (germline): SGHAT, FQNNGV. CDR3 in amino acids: CASSQDINTEAFF. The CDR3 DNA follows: TGTGCCAGCAGCCAGGACATAAACACTGAAGCTTTCTTT. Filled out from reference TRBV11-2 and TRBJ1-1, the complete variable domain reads EAGVAQSPRYKIIEKRQSVAFWCNPISGHATLYWYQQILGQGPKLLIQFQNNGVVDDSQLPKDRFSAERLKGVDSTLKIQPAKLEDSAVYLCASSQDINTEAFFGQGTRLTVV.

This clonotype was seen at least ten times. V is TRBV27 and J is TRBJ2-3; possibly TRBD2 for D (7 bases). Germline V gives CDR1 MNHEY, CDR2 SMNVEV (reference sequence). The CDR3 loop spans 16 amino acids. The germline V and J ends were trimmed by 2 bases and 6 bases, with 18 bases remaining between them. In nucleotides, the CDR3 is TGTGCCAGCAGTTTACGGAGGGGGAGGGAATTCGATACGCAGTATTTT. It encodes CASSLRRGREFDTQYF.

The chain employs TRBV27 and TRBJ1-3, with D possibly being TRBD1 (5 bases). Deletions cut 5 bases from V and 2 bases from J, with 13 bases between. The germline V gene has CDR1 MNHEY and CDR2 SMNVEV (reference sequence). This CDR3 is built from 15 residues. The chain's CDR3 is CASSLYRDPGNTIYF. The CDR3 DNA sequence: TGTGCCAGCAGTCTTTACCGGGACCCTGGAAACACCATATATTTT.

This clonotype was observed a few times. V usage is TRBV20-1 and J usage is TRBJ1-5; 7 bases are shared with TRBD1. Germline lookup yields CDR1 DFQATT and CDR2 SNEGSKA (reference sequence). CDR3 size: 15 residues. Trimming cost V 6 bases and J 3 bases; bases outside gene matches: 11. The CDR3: CSAKEGAAYNQPQHF. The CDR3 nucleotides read TGCAGTGCAAAAGAGGGGGCCGCCTACAATCAGCCCCAGCATTTT.

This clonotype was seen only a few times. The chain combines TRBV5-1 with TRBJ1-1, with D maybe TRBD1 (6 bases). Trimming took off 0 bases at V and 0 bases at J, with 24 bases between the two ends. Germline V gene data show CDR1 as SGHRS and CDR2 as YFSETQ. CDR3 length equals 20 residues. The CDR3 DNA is TGCGCCAGCAGCTTGGTGGGGGCAGGGGCCTATTCTTATATGAACACTGAAGCTTTCTTT. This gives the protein CASSLVGAGAYSYMNTEAFF.

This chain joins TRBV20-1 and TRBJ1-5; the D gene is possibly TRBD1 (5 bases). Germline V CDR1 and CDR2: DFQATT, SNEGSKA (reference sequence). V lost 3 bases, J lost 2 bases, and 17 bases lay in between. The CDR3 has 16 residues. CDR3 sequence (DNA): TGCAGTGCTAGGGGGCAGAGAGGGTATGGCAATCAGCCCCAGCATTTT. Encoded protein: CSARGQRGYGNQPQHF.

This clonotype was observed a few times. This chain's CDR3 is CASSSSGMINEQYF. CDR3 coding DNA: TGTGCCAGCAGCTCTAGCGGGATGATAAACGAGCAGTACTTC. The chain is built from TRBV7-9 and TRBJ2-4; 9 positions agree with TRBD2. Judging by the DNA end, TRBJ2-7 fits better; the J call may be wrong. CDR1 and CDR2 (germline): SEHNR, FQNEAQ (reference sequence). This CDR3 region has 14 residues.

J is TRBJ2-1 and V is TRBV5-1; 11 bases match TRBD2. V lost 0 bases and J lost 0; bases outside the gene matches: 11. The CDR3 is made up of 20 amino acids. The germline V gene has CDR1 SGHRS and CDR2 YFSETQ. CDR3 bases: TGCGCCAGCAGCTTGGCAGGTAGCGGGAGGGCATCTTTCTCCTACAATGAGCAGTTCTTC. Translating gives CASSLAGSGRASFSYNEQFF.